A selection of T cell receptor beta chains follows, all from one sample in a study of shared clonotypes between healthy human individuals. Clones were sequenced by immunoSEQ multiplex PCR, and TCRdb holds only the in-frame ones, with some missing. The table shows roughly 590,000 clones, with less than 97% occurring only once. Sequenced sample: naive CD8+ T cells sorted from blood. The receptors were sampled from a woman aged 25-40 years in good health. CDR3s include the opening cysteine and the closing phenylalanine or tryptophan. Fields, in order: V gene, D gene, J gene, CDR3 length, clone size, CDR3 DNA, CDR3 protein. A D gene is named only where the DNA matches it firmly. The listing skips clone size in some rows; elsewhere it reads once, few, many or a size class.

v_call: TRBV7-9; d_call: NA; j_call: TRBJ2-5; cdr3_length: 14; clone_size: NA; cdr3_nt: TGTGCCAGCAGCTCCTGGGGGGCTCAAGAGACCCAGTACTTC; cdr3_aa: CASSSWGAQETQYF
v_call: TRBV18; d_call: NA; j_call: TRBJ1-1; cdr3_length: 14; clone_size: NA; cdr3_nt: TGTGCCAGCTCACCACCCTACATGAACACTGAAGCTTTCTTT; cdr3_aa: CASSPPYMNTEAFF
v_call: TRBV27; d_call: NA; j_call: TRBJ2-7; cdr3_length: 15; clone_size: NA; cdr3_nt: TGTGCCAGCAGCGACGGGGCAGGGGGAGGCTACGAGCAGTACTTC; cdr3_aa: CASSDGAGGGYEQYF
v_call: TRBV29-1; d_call: NA; j_call: TRBJ2-1; cdr3_length: 15; clone_size: NA; cdr3_nt: TGCAGCGTTGAAGTTGGACTGAGTGGAGGGTATGAGCAGTTCTTC; cdr3_aa: CSVEVGLSGGYEQFF
v_call: TRBV6-4; d_call: NA; j_call: TRBJ2-1; cdr3_length: 13; clone_size: NA; cdr3_nt: TGTGCCAGCAGTGAGGGAGCTTACAATGAGCAGTTCTTC; cdr3_aa: CASSEGAYNEQFF
v_call: TRBV7-8; d_call: TRBD1; j_call: TRBJ1-1; cdr3_length: 15; clone_size: NA; cdr3_nt: TGTGCCAGCAGCCCGGGACAGGAAACGAACACTGAAGCTTTCTTT; cdr3_aa: CASSPGQETNTEAFF
v_call: TRBV21-1; d_call: NA; j_call: TRBJ1-4; cdr3_length: 14; clone_size: NA; cdr3_nt: TGTGCCAGCAGCCCAGGGGGTCGGGGGGAAAAACTGTTTTTT; cdr3_aa: CASSPGGRGEKLFF
v_call: TRBV9; d_call: TRBD2; j_call: TRBJ2-1; cdr3_length: 19; clone_size: NA; cdr3_nt: TGTGCCAGCAGCGGAGTCTACCTAAGCGGGAGACCATTCTACAATGAGCAGTTCTTC; cdr3_aa: CASSGVYLSGRPFYNEQFF
v_call: TRBV7-9; d_call: NA; j_call: TRBJ2-7; cdr3_length: 11; clone_size: NA; cdr3_nt: TGTGCCAGCAGCTTTGGTTCAGAGCAGTACTTC; cdr3_aa: CASSFGSEQYF
v_call: TRBV7-8; d_call: NA; j_call: TRBJ2-2; cdr3_length: 13; clone_size: once; cdr3_nt: TGTGCCAGCAGCCCACAGGGTACCGGGGAGCTGTTTTTT; cdr3_aa: CASSPQGTGELFF
v_call: TRBV2; d_call: NA; j_call: TRBJ1-1; cdr3_length: 12; clone_size: NA; cdr3_nt: TGTGCCAGCAGTGTGGGTAACACTGAAGCTTTCTTT; cdr3_aa: CASSVGNTEAFF
v_call: TRBV7-9; d_call: TRBD2; j_call: TRBJ2-7; cdr3_length: 16; clone_size: NA; cdr3_nt: TGTGCCAGCAGCTCCCTTCTAGCGGGAGTTTTCGACGAGCAGTACTTC; cdr3_aa: CASSSLLAGVFDEQYF
v_call: TRBV21-1; d_call: NA; j_call: TRBJ2-2; cdr3_length: 16; clone_size: NA; cdr3_nt: TGTGCCAGCAGCAAAGGGACTAGCGGCAACACCGGGGAGCTGTTTTTT; cdr3_aa: CASSKGTSGNTGELFF
v_call: TRBV7-2; d_call: NA; j_call: TRBJ2-7; cdr3_length: 13; clone_size: NA; cdr3_nt: TGTGCCAGCAGTTACGGGTCTCGACACGAGCAGTACTTC; cdr3_aa: CASSYGSRHEQYF
v_call: TRBV11-2; d_call: TRBD2; j_call: TRBJ2-1; cdr3_length: 15; clone_size: NA; cdr3_nt: TGTGCCAGCAGCTTAGGAGCGGGGAGGATTAATGAGCAGTTCTTC; cdr3_aa: CASSLGAGRINEQFF
v_call: TRBV7-3; d_call: NA; j_call: TRBJ2-1; cdr3_length: 15; clone_size: NA; cdr3_nt: TGTGCCAGCAGCCCAGGCCGGGGCACCTACAATGAGCAGTTCTTC; cdr3_aa: CASSPGRGTYNEQFF
v_call: TRBV27; d_call: TRBD1; j_call: TRBJ1-5; cdr3_length: 14; clone_size: NA; cdr3_nt: TGTGCCAGCAGCCCAGGGGGCGGAAGGCAGCCCCAGCATTTT; cdr3_aa: CASSPGGGRQPQHF
v_call: TRBV19; d_call: NA; j_call: TRBJ1-5; cdr3_length: 14; clone_size: NA; cdr3_nt: TGTGCCAGTAGTATCTCTTTAGGGTCTCAGCCCCAGCATTTT; cdr3_aa: CASSISLGSQPQHF
v_call: TRBV11-2; d_call: NA; j_call: TRBJ2-4; cdr3_length: 17; clone_size: once; cdr3_nt: TGTGCCAGCAGCCCCATCGCCTCTACAGGGAGGAGAAACATTCAGTACTTC; cdr3_aa: CASSPIASTGRRNIQYF
v_call: TRBV11-3; d_call: NA; j_call: TRBJ2-7; cdr3_length: 13; clone_size: NA; cdr3_nt: TGTGCCAGCAGCTCCGGAGGCCGGGGCGAGCAGTACTTC; cdr3_aa: CASSSGGRGEQYF
v_call: TRBV29-1; d_call: TRBD2; j_call: TRBJ2-3; cdr3_length: 13; clone_size: NA; cdr3_nt: TGCAGCGCCAGCGGGAGTGGAACAGATACGCAGTATTTT; cdr3_aa: CSASGSGTDTQYF
v_call: TRBV6-6; d_call: NA; j_call: TRBJ2-1; cdr3_length: 13; clone_size: NA; cdr3_nt: TGTGCCACCTTGGGCGGGCGCGACAATGAGCAGTTCTTC; cdr3_aa: CATLGGRDNEQFF
v_call: TRBV7-9; d_call: NA; j_call: TRBJ1-1; cdr3_length: 14; clone_size: NA; cdr3_nt: TGTGCCAGCAGCTCAGGCGGGGGACAAACTGAAGCTTTCTTT; cdr3_aa: CASSSGGGQTEAFF
v_call: TRBV2; d_call: TRBD1; j_call: TRBJ1-2; cdr3_length: 13; clone_size: NA; cdr3_nt: TGTGCCACAATACAGGGGGCGGACTATGGCTACACCTTC; cdr3_aa: CATIQGADYGYTF
v_call: TRBV5-8; d_call: NA; j_call: TRBJ2-7; cdr3_length: 15; clone_size: NA; cdr3_nt: TGTGCCAGCAGCTTGGAGTCCGGCCGGGCCTACGAGCAGTACTTC; cdr3_aa: CASSLESGRAYEQYF
v_call: TRBV6-5; d_call: NA; j_call: TRBJ1-2; cdr3_length: 12; clone_size: NA; cdr3_nt: TGTGCCAGCAGTTACGGGGGGCAAGGCTACACCTTC; cdr3_aa: CASSYGGQGYTF
v_call: TRBV6-6; d_call: NA; j_call: TRBJ1-1; cdr3_length: 12; clone_size: NA; cdr3_nt: TGTGCCAGCAGTTACGTCTTAGGGGCAGCTTTCTTT; cdr3_aa: CASSYVLGAAFF
v_call: TRBV5-4; d_call: TRBD1; j_call: TRBJ1-2; cdr3_length: 14; clone_size: few; cdr3_nt: TGTGCCAGCAGCGGCGACAGGGTAGGGTATGGCTACACCTTC; cdr3_aa: CASSGDRVGYGYTF
v_call: TRBV10-2; d_call: TRBD1; j_call: TRBJ1-2; cdr3_length: 15; clone_size: NA; cdr3_nt: TGCGCCAGCAGCTGGGGGGACAGGGGAAACTATGGCTACACCTTC; cdr3_aa: CASSWGDRGNYGYTF
v_call: TRBV5-6; d_call: TRBD1; j_call: TRBJ2-2; cdr3_length: 14; clone_size: NA; cdr3_nt: TGTGCCAGCAGCTGGGGGACAGGGGTCGGGGAGCTGTTTTTT; cdr3_aa: CASSWGTGVGELFF
v_call: TRBV10-1; d_call: NA; j_call: TRBJ2-2; cdr3_length: 13; clone_size: NA; cdr3_nt: TGCGCCAGCAGTGCTGGGCCCACCGGGGAGCTGTTTTTT; cdr3_aa: CASSAGPTGELFF
v_call: TRBV2; d_call: NA; j_call: TRBJ2-7; cdr3_length: 16; clone_size: NA; cdr3_nt: TGTGCCAGCAGTCCCCACCGGGGAGGCGGCTCCTACGAGCAGTACTTC; cdr3_aa: CASSPHRGGGSYEQYF
v_call: TRBV5-4; d_call: NA; j_call: TRBJ2-7; cdr3_length: 14; clone_size: NA; cdr3_nt: TGTGCCAGCAGCTTGGTTTTTGGAGCGGTCGAGCAGTACTTC; cdr3_aa: CASSLVFGAVEQYF
v_call: TRBV6-1; d_call: TRBD2; j_call: TRBJ2-1; cdr3_length: 15; clone_size: once; cdr3_nt: TGTGCCAGCAGTGTGCCAGCGGGAGCCTACAATGAGCAGTTCTTC; cdr3_aa: CASSVPAGAYNEQFF
v_call: TRBV9; d_call: NA; j_call: TRBJ2-2; cdr3_length: 12; clone_size: NA; cdr3_nt: TGTGCCAGCAGCGGAAACACCGGGGAGCTGTTTTTT; cdr3_aa: CASSGNTGELFF
v_call: TRBV28; d_call: NA; j_call: TRBJ1-1; cdr3_length: 15; clone_size: NA; cdr3_nt: TGTGCCAGCAGCCTCCTGGGGGGCGCGGGTACTGAAGCTTTCTTT; cdr3_aa: CASSLLGGAGTEAFF
v_call: TRBV7-8; d_call: NA; j_call: TRBJ2-3; cdr3_length: 16; clone_size: NA; cdr3_nt: TGTGCCAGCAGCTTAGTCGAAGAAGGATCCGCTGATACGCAGTATTTT; cdr3_aa: CASSLVEEGSADTQYF
v_call: TRBV10-3; d_call: NA; j_call: TRBJ2-2; cdr3_length: 18; clone_size: NA; cdr3_nt: TGTGCCATCAGTGAGTCTTTTCCCCCTACTATGAACACCGGGGAGCTGTTTTTT; cdr3_aa: CAISESFPPTMNTGELFF
v_call: TRBV27; d_call: TRBD2; j_call: TRBJ2-6; cdr3_length: 21; clone_size: NA; cdr3_nt: TGTGCCAGCAGTCAAAACCTAGCGGGAACGCGAGGATTCTCTGGGGCCAACGTCCTGACTTTC; cdr3_aa: CASSQNLAGTRGFSGANVLTF
v_call: TRBV4-1; d_call: NA; j_call: TRBJ1-3; cdr3_length: 19; clone_size: NA; cdr3_nt: TGCGCCAGCAGCCACCCCGGCTCGCCTTCATTGAGCTCTGGAAACACCATATATTTT; cdr3_aa: CASSHPGSPSLSSGNTIYF
v_call: TRBV6-1; d_call: TRBD1; j_call: TRBJ1-1; cdr3_length: 16; clone_size: NA; cdr3_nt: TGTGCCAGCAGTGACCCCCCGGGGACAGGGGCAACTGAAGCTTTCTTT; cdr3_aa: CASSDPPGTGATEAFF
v_call: TRBV28; d_call: NA; j_call: TRBJ2-1; cdr3_length: 14; clone_size: NA; cdr3_nt: TGTGCCAGCAGGCGACTAGTGATGGACAATGAGCAGTTCTTC; cdr3_aa: CASRRLVMDNEQFF
v_call: TRBV27; d_call: TRBD1; j_call: TRBJ1-3; cdr3_length: 14; clone_size: NA; cdr3_nt: TGTGCCAGCAGTCCGACAGGGGGTGGAAACACCATATATTTT; cdr3_aa: CASSPTGGGNTIYF
v_call: TRBV4-1; d_call: TRBD2; j_call: TRBJ2-7; cdr3_length: 18; clone_size: NA; cdr3_nt: TGCGCCAGCAGCCAAGAGAGCCGGACTAGCGGGAGTCTATACGAGCAGTACTTC; cdr3_aa: CASSQESRTSGSLYEQYF
v_call: TRBV28; d_call: TRBD2; j_call: TRBJ2-5; cdr3_length: 15; clone_size: NA; cdr3_nt: TGTGCCAGCTTGCTGACTAGCGGGACGGAGGAGACCCAGTACTTC; cdr3_aa: CASLLTSGTEETQYF
v_call: TRBV7-9; d_call: TRBD1; j_call: TRBJ2-7; cdr3_length: 17; clone_size: NA; cdr3_nt: TGTGCCAGCAGCTCCCCCCGGAGACAGGGAAGTTCCTACGAGCAGTACTTC; cdr3_aa: CASSSPRRQGSSYEQYF
v_call: TRBV28; d_call: TRBD2; j_call: TRBJ2-1; cdr3_length: 15; clone_size: NA; cdr3_nt: TGTGCCAGCAATACCGGGACTAGCATTAACAATGAGCAGTTCTTC; cdr3_aa: CASNTGTSINNEQFF